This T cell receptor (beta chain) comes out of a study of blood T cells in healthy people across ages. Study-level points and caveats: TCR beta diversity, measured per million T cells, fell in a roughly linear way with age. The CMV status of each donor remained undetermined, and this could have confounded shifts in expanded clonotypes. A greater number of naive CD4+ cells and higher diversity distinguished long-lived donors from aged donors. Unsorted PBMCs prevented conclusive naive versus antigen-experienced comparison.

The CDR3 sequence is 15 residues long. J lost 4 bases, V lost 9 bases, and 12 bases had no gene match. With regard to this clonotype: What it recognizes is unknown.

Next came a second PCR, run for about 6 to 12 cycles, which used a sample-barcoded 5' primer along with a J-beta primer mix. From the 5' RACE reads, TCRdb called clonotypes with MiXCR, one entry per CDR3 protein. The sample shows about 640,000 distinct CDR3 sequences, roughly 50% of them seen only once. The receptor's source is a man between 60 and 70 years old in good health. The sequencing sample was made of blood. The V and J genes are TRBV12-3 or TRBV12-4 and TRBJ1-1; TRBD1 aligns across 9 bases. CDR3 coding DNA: TGTGCCAGTACCCCCCAACAGGGGGCGCCCACTGAAGCTTTCTTT. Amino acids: CASTPQQGAPTEAFF.